The clone carrying this T cell receptor beta chain has a handful of counts. This CDR3 spans 11 amino acids. The V and J ends lost 8 bases and 15 bases, in that order; junction bases with no gene match: 10. Germline CDR1 reads MDHEN; CDR2 reads SYDVKM. The sample belongs to a study of T cells in localized non-small cell lung cancer. Only in-frame clones appear in the TCRdb table, and some are missing; sequencing was by immunoSEQ multiplex PCR. The sample lists 40,000 to 55,000 clones, around 81% occurring once. The receptor comes from a woman aged 40-75 years with stage II lung adenocarcinoma. The chain links TRBV28 to TRBJ2-4, with TRBD2 matching over 7 bases. The sequences come from PBMCs, collected before any cancer treatment. CDR3 DNA sequence: TGTGCCAGCGGGGCCCTCGGGGGGACGTACTTC. It codes for CASGALGGTYF. The full variable domain, completed using reference TRBV28 and TRBJ2-4, is DVKVTQSSRYLVKRTGEKVFLECVQDMDHENMFWYRQDPGLGLRLIYFSYDVKMKEKGDIPEGYSVSREKKERFSLILESASTNQTSMYLCASGALGGTYFGAGTRLSVL.